The clone carrying this TCR beta chain turned up a few times. A second PCR of 7 to 11 cycles used a sample-barcoded 5' primer and a J-beta primer mix. Every sample gave at least 3 million paired-end reads containing CDR3. From the 5' RACE reads, TCRdb called clonotypes with MiXCR, one entry per CDR3 protein. The sample carries about 800,000 distinct CDR3 sequences, 20% to 30% recorded once. The record originates from a study of blood T cells in healthy people across ages. This CDR3 is 17 amino acids long. In addition, the sample was reused for a study of T cells of mothers and their children. This second report adds: Three healthy Caucasian mothers, along with their six children, were the donors. All extracted RNA went into cDNA synthesis, about 1.4 ug per 15 ul.

The specimen sequenced was blood. The chain has TRBV21-1 and TRBJ1-2. TRBV21-1 is a pseudogene locus. The sequence came from a boy between 10 and 17 years old in good health. DNA of the CDR3: TGTGCCAGCAGCAAATTCAGAAGCGGGCAGGGACTTGATGGCTACACCTTC. It specifies CASSKFRSGQGLDGYTF.